This record covers a single TCR beta chain. These data are taken from a study of long-term antiretroviral therapy in people with HIV. With survey level as its setting, the immunoSEQ assay was v3.0. Produced via immunoSEQ multiplex PCR; TCRdb's table is partial and in-frame only. Among roughly 15,000 clones listed, approximately 90% were seen once. CDR3 length: 15 amino acids. The V end was cut by 0 bases, the J end by 5 bases, with 12 bases between. Germline loops: CDR1 SGHRS, CDR2 YFSETQ. The V and J genes are TRBV5-1 and TRBJ2-1; D remains unclear. The receptor was derived from a woman aged 40 to 50 with HIV. Sequencing was performed on unsorted PBMCs, taken 0.6 years after starting antiretroviral therapy. CDR3 nucleotides: TGCGCCAGCAGCTTGGCCTCTACGCCCCACAATGAGCAGTTCTTC. Residues: CASSLASTPHNEQFF.